Shown below are 20 T cell receptor beta chains from a single sample sequenced in a study of blood T cell repertoires in COVID-19. Clones were read by immunoSEQ multiplex PCR, and TCRdb kept only the in-frame ones, dropping some. The sample has about 350,000 clones, around nine tenths seen once. Material: peripheral blood. The receptors were gathered from a woman between 65 and 79 years old with COVID-19, enrolled during active disease.

The chain employs TRBV5-4 and TRBJ1-3; D is uncertain. Germline CDR1 and CDR2: SGHNT and YYREEE (reference sequence). The CDR3 is made up of 15 amino acids. Trimming stripped 5 bases from V and 2 bases from J, with 14 bases between. The CDR3 here is CASRSDIGTGNTIYF. Here the CDR3 DNA reads TGTGCCAGCAGATCCGACATCGGGACTGGAAACACCATATATTTT.

The rearrangement joins TRBV24-1 to TRBJ2-7; no definite D call. The CDR3 runs 13 residues. Germline CDR1 reads KGHDR; CDR2 reads SFDVKD. The ends were cut back, 4 bases at V and 0 bases at J, with 6 bases in the middle. The CDR3 DNA sequence: TGTGCCACCAGTGAGGCCGTCTCCTACGAGCAGTACTTC. Translated, it gives CATSEAVSYEQYF.

This chain uses TRBV19 with TRBJ2-7, with 8 positions matching TRBD2. Germline V lookup: CDR1 LNHDA, CDR2 SQIVND (reference sequence). Unmatched junction bases numbered 10, after V lost 4 bases and J lost 2 bases. This CDR3 is 16 amino acids long. The CDR3 is CASSTEGRGAPYEQYF. The CDR3 region has the DNA TGTGCCAGTAGTACGGAGGGGCGGGGGGCCCCCTACGAGCAGTACTTC.

In its sample, this clone was seen once. The J gene is TRBJ2-5, the V gene TRBV4-2, with 12 bases aligning to TRBD2. CDR1 and CDR2 from the germline V gene are LGHNA and YNFKEQ. The CDR3 has 16 amino acids. The V gene end was trimmed by 3 bases and the J gene end by 2 bases; junction bases not matched to a gene: 4. CDR3 protein: CASSQRLAGVQETQYF. CDR3 in DNA: TGTGCCAGCAGCCAGCGACTAGCGGGGGTTCAAGAGACCCAGTACTTC.

This sequence joins TRBV4-1 and TRBJ2-7; D is uncertain. V was pared by 0 bases and J by 1 base, with 10 bases between. Per germline, CDR1 MGHRA and CDR2 YSYEKL. The CDR3 is 15 amino acids. The CDR3 is CASSQDYSYSYEQYF. CDR3 nucleotides: TGCGCCAGCAGCCAAGACTACAGTTATTCCTACGAGCAGTACTTC.

The rearrangement links TRBV19 to TRBJ1-2; perhaps TRBD1 as D (5 bases). Trimming took 4 bases from V and 2 from J, leaving 8 bases between them. Germline V gives CDR1 LNHDA, CDR2 SQIVND (reference sequence). CDR3 size: 13 residues. This chain's CDR3 is CASSKDKNYGYTF. DNA for the CDR3: TGTGCCAGTAGTAAGGACAAAAACTATGGCTACACCTTC. The full variable domain, in which reference TRBV19 and TRBJ1-2 provide the parts outside the CDR3, is DGGITQSPKYLFRKEGQNVTLSCEQNLNHDAMYWYRQDPGQGLRLIYYSQIVNDFQKGDIAEGYSVSREKKESFPLTVTSAQKNPTAFYLCASSKDKNYGYTFGSGTRLTVV.

The CDR3 sequence: CSVADWYNEQFF. The CDR3 DNA reads TGCAGCGTGGCGGACTGGTACAATGAGCAGTTCTTC. The gene calls are TRBV29-1 and TRBJ2-1; D perhaps matches TRBD2 (5 bases). The ends were cut back, 6 bases at V and 4 bases at J, with 10 bases in the middle. CDR1 and CDR2 from the germline V gene are SQVTM and ANQGSEA. The CDR3 sequence is 12 residues long.

This clone was seen a single time. V usage is TRBV6-5 and J usage is TRBJ1-3; 7 bases fit TRBD1. The V and J ends lost 7 bases and 3 bases, in that order; junction bases with no gene match: 3. The CDR3 runs 13 residues. In germline, CDR1 is MNHEY, CDR2 SVGAGI. The CDR3 coding sequence is TGTGCCAGCACCCCAGGGGGTGGAAACACCATATATTTT. Translating it yields CASTPGGGNTIYF.

The V gene is TRBV7-8, the J gene TRBJ1-6, with a possible D match to TRBD1 (6 bases). The CDR3 sequence is 15 residues long. Trimming pared 1 base from V and 4 bases from J, leaving 8 bases between. In germline, CDR1 is SGHVS, CDR2 FQNEAQ. The DNA for the CDR3 is TGTGCCAGCAGCTTAGGTCAGGGGTATAATTCACCCCTCCACTTT. This sequence encodes CASSLGQGYNSPLHF.

The chain links TRBV18 to TRBJ2-5; 7 bases match TRBD2. The germline V gene encodes CDR1 KGHSH and CDR2 LQKENI. The CDR3 runs 15 residues. V was pared by 0 bases and J by 3 bases, with 4 bases of the junction left unmatched. Written as DNA, the CDR3 is TGTGCCAGCTCACCACCGAGGGGAGGGGAAGAGACCCAGTACTTC. Translating it yields CASSPPRGGEETQYF.

This chain uses TRBV13 with TRBJ1-2, with no clear D. Germline CDR1 reads PRHDT; CDR2 reads FYEKMQ (reference sequence). The CDR3 is 15 amino acids. V lost 4 bases and J lost 5, with 17 bases in between. The CDR3 DNA sequence: TGTGCCAGCAGCTCACCCTCCGGTGTGAGGTATGGCTACACCTTC. Its protein is CASSSPSGVRYGYTF.

This clone occurred once. The chain is built from TRBV5-4 and TRBJ2-7; TRBD1 matches at 7 bases. The length of the CDR3 is 13 residues. Looked up from germline, CDR1 is SGHNT and CDR2 is YYREEE (reference sequence). With 4 bases clipped from V and 6 bases from J, the junction kept 7 bases outside the gene matches. CDR3 region: CASSVTGVPEQYF. The CDR3 DNA reads TGTGCCAGCAGCGTAACAGGGGTGCCCGAGCAGTACTTC.

The V gene is TRBV3-1 (or the pseudogene TRBV3-2), the J gene TRBJ2-1; unclear D gene. Germline V gene sequence: CDR1 LGHDT, CDR2 YNNKEL (reference sequence). The CDR3 has 14 amino acids. Between the trimmed V and J ends, which lost 4 bases and 7 bases, there was a span of 14 bases. The DNA for the CDR3 is TGTGCCAGCAGCCTGAGTCCTGCGTGGAATGAGCAGTTCTTC. Its translation: CASSLSPAWNEQFF.

V usage is TRBV5-1 and J usage is TRBJ1-2; 8 bases map to TRBD1. Germline V CDR1 and CDR2: SGHRS, YFSETQ. V dropped 5 bases and J dropped 8; count of bases not matched to a gene: 11. The CDR3 loop spans 14 amino acids. CDR3 region: CASSPGQGGGGYTF. The CDR3 nucleotides read TGCGCCAGCAGTCCTGGACAGGGAGGGGGAGGCTACACCTTC.

The V gene is TRBV5-1, the J gene TRBJ2-1, with 7 nucleotides matching TRBD1. With 0 bases clipped from V and 5 bases from J, the junction kept 5 bases outside the gene matches. The CDR3 consists of 15 residues. Germline CDR1 reads SGHRS; CDR2 reads YFSETQ. The CDR3 nucleotides are TGCGCCAGCAGCTTGGGACAGGGCCCACACAATGAGCAGTTCTTC. It specifies CASSLGQGPHNEQFF. Together with reference TRBV5-1 and TRBJ2-1, the CDR3 gives the full variable domain: KAGVTQTPRYLIKTRGQQVTLSCSPISGHRSVSWYQQTPGQGLQFLFEYFSETQRNKGNFPGRFSGRQFSNSRSEMNVSTLELGDSALYLCASSLGQGPHNEQFFGPGTRLTVL.

This rearrangement joins TRBV4-3 to TRBJ1-1, with 8 bases fitting TRBD1. The CDR3 has 15 residues. Germline trimming cut 0 bases from V and 13 bases from J; bases unmatched to any gene: 13. Germline assignment: CDR1 LGHNA and CDR2 YSLEER. The CDR3 DNA follows: TGCGCCAGCAGCCAAGAGCTTACTGGACAGGGACACCTTTTCTTT. Translation gives CASSQELTGQGHLFF.

The chain employs TRBV11-2 and TRBJ2-7, with a possible D match to TRBD2 (6 bases). The CDR3 has 13 residues. From germline, CDR1 is SGHAT and CDR2 FQNNGV. V gave up 5 bases and J gave up 4 bases, with 12 bases separating them. The CDR3 spells CASSRVGGYEQYF. CDR3 DNA: TGTGCCAGCAGCCGGGTGGGAGGTTACGAGCAGTACTTC. Using reference TRBV11-2 and TRBJ2-7 for the parts outside the CDR3, the full variable domain is EAGVAQSPRYKIIEKRQSVAFWCNPISGHATLYWYQQILGQGPKLLIQFQNNGVVDDSQLPKDRFSAERLKGVDSTLKIQPAKLEDSAVYLCASSRVGGYEQYFGPGTRLTVT.

V gene TRBV27 combines with J gene TRBJ2-1; 10 bases align to TRBD2. Looked up from germline, CDR1 is MNHEY and CDR2 is SMNVEV (reference sequence). The CDR3 totals 14 residues. V lost 6 bases and J lost 8; bases outside the gene matches: 7. The CDR3 DNA is TGTGCCAGCAGACCTGGGACTAGCGACGATGAGCAGTTCTTC. This gives the protein CASRPGTSDDEQFF.

The chain employs TRBV5-1 and TRBJ1-1; D might be TRBD1 (5 bases). The germline V gene has CDR1 SGHRS and CDR2 YFSETQ. The ends were cut back, 1 base at V and 2 bases at J, with 12 bases in the middle. The CDR3 contains 15 residues. CDR3 sequence reads: CASSLSPGPNTEAFF. CDR3 DNA sequence: TGCGCCAGCAGCTTGTCACCAGGGCCCAACACTGAAGCTTTCTTT.

This chain joins TRBV7-8 and TRBJ1-5; a possible D gene is TRBD1 (6 bases). The germline V and J ends were trimmed by 3 bases and 5 bases, with 14 bases remaining between them. Germline V gives CDR1 SGHVS, CDR2 FQNEAQ. The CDR3 contains 15 residues. CDR3 residues: CASSFLGGEHQPQHF. The CDR3 bases are TGTGCCAGCAGCTTCCTAGGGGGTGAACATCAGCCCCAGCATTTT.